This T cell receptor beta chain came from a study of blood T cell repertoires in COVID-19. The wider study: The origin of the acute and convalescent COVID-19 samples was the United States, Italy and Spain. Sample material is recorded as cDNA or gDNA derived from T cells, B-cell-depleted T cells, or PBMCs.

Germline CDR1 SGHDN, CDR2 FVKESK. This CDR3 comprises 15 residues. Trimming pared 3 bases from V and 0 bases from J, leaving 9 bases between. Original handling: How many nucleated cells were present was estimated from reference gene primer amplification. Sequencing used immunoSEQ multiplex PCR; TCRdb keeps in-frame clones, though not all of them. V, J and clone size are those of that table, while D and trimming were read from the DNA. The sample gives hundreds of thousands of clones, roughly 85% of which show up once; 6% is in the top ten. J is TRBJ2-1 and V is TRBV14; D remains ambiguous. This clonotype was sampled from a woman aged 40 to 50 who had recovered from COVID-19. The source material was PBMCs or T cells enriched from blood (not recorded which). The CDR3 is CASSQVQSSYNEQFF. In DNA form, the CDR3 reads TGTGCCAGCAGCCAGGTACAGAGCTCCTACAATGAGCAGTTCTTC.